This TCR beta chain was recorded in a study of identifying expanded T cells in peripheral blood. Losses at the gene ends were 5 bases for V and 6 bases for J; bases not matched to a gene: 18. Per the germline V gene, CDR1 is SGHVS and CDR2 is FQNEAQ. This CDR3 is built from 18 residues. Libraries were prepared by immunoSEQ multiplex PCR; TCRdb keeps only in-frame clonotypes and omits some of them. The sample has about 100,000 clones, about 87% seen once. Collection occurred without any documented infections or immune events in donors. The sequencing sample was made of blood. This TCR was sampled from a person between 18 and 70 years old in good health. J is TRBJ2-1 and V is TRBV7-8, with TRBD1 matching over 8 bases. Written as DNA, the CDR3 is TGTGCCAGCAGCACACGAGGCGACAGGGGAGGATCGGGCAATGAGCAGTTCTTC. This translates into CASSTRGDRGGSGNEQFF.